The clone carrying this TCR beta chain was picked up a small number of times. Its antigen is as yet unknown. This specimen belongs to a study of beta chain features in type 1 diabetes. Study-level results: Type 1 diabetes patients had TCRB CDR3s that were shorter (moderately but significantly so) in all four CD4+ subsets. Since sequencing was performed on cDNA, cells with high TCR expression could be over-represented.

Trimming cost V 4 bases and J 7 bases, with 10 bases left between them. Germline CDR1 DFQATT, CDR2 SNEGSKA (reference sequence). The CDR3 consists of 11 residues. The entirety of the isolated RNA underwent reverse transcription, so expressed TCRB transcripts were sequenced. Regulatory, naive and central memory T cell samples averaged around 3.9 million reads. Here immunoSEQ multiplex PCR was the method, and the copy in TCRdb shows in-frame clones only, minus some. This table has more than 300,000 clones, roughly 9% appearing once. Sequences were obtained from central memory CD4+ T cells from blood. This TCR was recovered from a young man with type 1 diabetes. The rearrangement uses TRBV20-1 and TRBJ2-5; no clear D. CDR3 amino acids: CSATLYGTQYF. The CDR3 DNA is TGCAGTGCTACTCTTTACGGGACCCAGTACTTC.